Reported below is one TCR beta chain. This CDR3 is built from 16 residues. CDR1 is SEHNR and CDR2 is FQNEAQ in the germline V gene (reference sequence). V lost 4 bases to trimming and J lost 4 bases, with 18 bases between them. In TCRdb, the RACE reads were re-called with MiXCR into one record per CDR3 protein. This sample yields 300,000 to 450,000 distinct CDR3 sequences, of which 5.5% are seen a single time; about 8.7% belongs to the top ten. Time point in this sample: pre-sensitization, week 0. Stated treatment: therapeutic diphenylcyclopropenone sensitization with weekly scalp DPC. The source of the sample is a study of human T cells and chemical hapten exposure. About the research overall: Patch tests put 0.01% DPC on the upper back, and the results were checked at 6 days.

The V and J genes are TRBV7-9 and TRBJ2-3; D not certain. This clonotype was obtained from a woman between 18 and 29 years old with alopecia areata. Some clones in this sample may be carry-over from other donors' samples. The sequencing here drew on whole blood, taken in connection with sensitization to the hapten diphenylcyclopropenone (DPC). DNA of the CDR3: TGTGCCAGCAGCTCCACGACTGAGGAGTACGCAGATACGCAGTATTTT. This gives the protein CASSSTTEEYADTQYF.